The TCR beta chain under discussion was sequenced for a study of CD4 and CD8 cells across lung adenocarcinoma regions. Donors had localized lung adenocarcinoma, a non-small cell lung cancer. CDR1 and CDR2 from the germline V gene are MNHEY and SMNVEV (reference sequence). This CDR3 region has 17 residues. J lost 11 bases, V lost 5 bases, and 23 bases had no gene match. TCRdb analysed the PCR reads with MiXCR anew, one entry per CDR3 protein. The sample holds 5,000 to 6,000 distinct CDR3 sequences, around 50% seen once. What was sequenced was CD4+ T cells from the margin of a lung tumor. The sequence derives from a male donor with lung adenocarcinoma. The CD4 and CD8 labels of this study may be unreliable. This sequence joins TRBV27 and TRBJ2-5, with TRBD1 matching over 7 bases. CDR3 amino acids: CASSAGRRGCGTDTQYF. CDR3 nucleotides: TGTGCCAGCAGTGCGGGCCGACGAGGTTGTGGGACAGATACGCAGTACTTC.